The 27 T cell receptor beta chains presented below share a single source sample, sequenced in a study of T cell responses to AZD1222 COVID-19 vaccine. The protocol was immunoSEQ multiplex PCR, while the TCRdb copy is restricted to in-frame clones and leaves out a portion. The sample holds 100,000 to 150,000 clones, roughly 91% seen once. The sequences come from peripheral blood, collected on day 0 of MenACWY control vaccination. These receptors all come from an adult in good health.

For the CDR3, the DNA is TGTGCCAGCAGCCAACTTTCTAACACCGGGGAGCTGTTTTTT. Encoded protein: CASSQLSNTGELFF. The chain has TRBV7-3 and TRBJ2-2; unclear D gene. This CDR3 has 14 residues. The germline CDR1 and CDR2 sequences are SGHTA and FQGTGA. V gave up 5 bases and J gave up 2 bases, with 9 bases separating them.

The J gene is TRBJ2-1, the V gene TRBV30; 10 nucleotides match TRBD2. This CDR3 has 15 amino acids. Germline CDR1 and CDR2: GTSNPN and SVGIG (reference sequence). J was trimmed by 8 bases and V by 4 bases; bases with no gene match: 11. DNA of the CDR3: TGTGCCTGGAATCTAGCGGGAGATAGTTATGATGAGCAGTTCTTC. It translates to CAWNLAGDSYDEQFF.

The J gene is TRBJ2-1, the V gene TRBV15; D not resolved. Looked up from germline, CDR1 is LNHNV and CDR2 is YYDKDF (reference sequence). Deletions cut 6 bases from V and 7 bases from J, with 13 bases between. The CDR3 extends over 13 amino acids. The CDR3 nucleotides read TGTGCCACCAGTAGTATGGCTGGGAATGAGCAGTTCTTC. Its protein product is CATSSMAGNEQFF.

This chain connects TRBV4-1 to TRBJ1-5; no definite D call. V gave up 1 base and J gave up 4 bases, with 8 bases separating them. The CDR3 is made up of 14 amino acids. Germline values: CDR1 MGHRA, CDR2 YSYEKL. Here the CDR3 DNA reads TGCGCCAGCAGCCAAGTCGGTCGGAATCAGCCCCAGCATTTT. Protein sequence: CASSQVGRNQPQHF.

This chain uses TRBV2 with TRBJ1-2, with a weak D call TRBD1 (5 bases). The V end lost 5 bases, the J end lost 8 bases, and 18 bases lay between the germline ends. CDR1 and CDR2 from the germline V gene are SNHLY and FYNNEI. The CDR3 has 14 residues. CDR3: CASSNNRGMRGYTF. DNA for the CDR3: TGTGCCAGCAGTAACAATCGGGGGATGAGAGGCTACACCTTC.

J is TRBJ1-5 and V is TRBV28; D possibly corresponds to TRBD1 (6 bases). The germline V and J ends were trimmed by 2 bases and 5 bases, with 16 bases remaining between them. There are 16 residues in the CDR3. Germline V gene sequence: CDR1 MDHEN, CDR2 SYDVKM. The CDR3 reads CASSLVQGPGDQPQHF. As DNA, the CDR3 is TGTGCCAGCAGTTTAGTTCAGGGGCCGGGCGATCAGCCCCAGCATTTT.

The chain carries TRBV19 and TRBJ1-2; D not resolved. Trimming took off 6 bases at V and 0 bases at J, with 8 bases between the two ends. Germline V gene data show CDR1 as LNHDA and CDR2 as SQIVND (reference sequence). CDR3 length: 13 residues. Here the CDR3 reads CASSPISNYGYTF. As DNA, the CDR3 is TGTGCCAGTAGCCCAATATCTAACTATGGCTACACCTTC.

This rearrangement joins TRBV6-1 to TRBJ2-1, with D unresolved. Looked up from germline, CDR1 is MNHNS and CDR2 is SASEGT. CDR3 size: 14 residues. V was clipped by 3 bases and J by 1 base, with 7 bases between them. Here the CDR3 DNA reads TGTGCCAGCAGTGATCCAACGTCCTACAATGAGCAGTTCTTC. This gives the protein CASSDPTSYNEQFF.

This chain uses TRBV18 with TRBJ1-2; D is unresolved. CDR1 and CDR2 from the germline V gene are KGHSH and LQKENI. The ends were cut back, 2 bases at V and 6 bases at J, with 4 bases in the middle. The CDR3 has 11 amino acids. The CDR3 DNA sequence: TGTGCCAGCTCACCAAAGGATGGCTACACCTTC. It specifies CASSPKDGYTF.

The chain couples TRBV28 to TRBJ2-5; D is possibly TRBD1 or TRBD2 (5 bases each). V lost 3 bases and J 2 bases, leaving 13 bases between the germline ends. This CDR3 is built from 15 residues. Germline V lookup: CDR1 MDHEN, CDR2 SYDVKM. This CDR3 reads CASSFPGTTQETQYF. The CDR3 bases are TGTGCCAGCAGTTTCCCCGGGACCACTCAAGAGACCCAGTACTTC.

This chain joins TRBV5-1 and TRBJ2-2, with 7 positions matching TRBD1. V lost 5 bases and J lost 3; bases outside the gene matches: 7. Germline values: CDR1 SGHRS, CDR2 YFSETQ. This CDR3 spans 15 amino acids. CDR3 DNA sequence: TGCGCCAGCAGGACCGGGACAGAGTACACCGGGGAGCTGTTTTTT. As protein: CASRTGTEYTGELFF.

J is TRBJ1-1 and V is TRBV18; D gene ambiguous. The CDR3 has 15 residues. Germline assignment: CDR1 KGHSH and CDR2 LQKENI. V lost 4 bases and J lost 1, with 13 bases in between. The CDR3 coding sequence is TGTGCCAGCTCACTGCAGACCCAGGAGAACACTGAAGCTTTCTTT. This codes for CASSLQTQENTEAFF.

The chain carries TRBV28 and TRBJ2-3; 8 nucleotides line up with TRBD2. The CDR3 contains 12 residues. The germline gives CDR1 MDHEN, CDR2 SYDVKM. This CDR3 reads CTTGGPADTQYF. For the CDR3, the DNA is TGTACGACGGGAGGGCCCGCAGATACGCAGTATTTT. Full variable domain (missing parts from reference TRBV28 and TRBJ2-3): DVKVTQSSRYLVKRTGEKVFLECVQDMDHENMFWYRQDPGLGLRLIYFSYDVKMKEKGDIPEGYSVSREKKERFSLILESASTNQTSMYLCTTGGPADTQYFGPGTRLTVL.

V usage is TRBV30 and J usage is TRBJ2-1, with no clear D. The V and J ends lost 6 bases and 4 bases respectively, with 16 bases between them. The CDR3 loop spans 14 amino acids. Germline lookup yields CDR1 GTSNPN and CDR2 SVGIG (reference sequence). DNA for the CDR3: TGTGCCTGCCATGTAGGTGGCGAGTACAATGAGCAGTTCTTC. Protein: CACHVGGEYNEQFF.

The chain recombines TRBV4-1 with TRBJ2-1; 7 nucleotides align to TRBD2. The germline CDR1 and CDR2 sequences are MGHRA and YSYEKL. This CDR3 has 15 amino acids. After removal of 2 bases from V and 0 bases from J, the junction contained 1 base not matched to a gene. The CDR3 is CASSQPSGSYNEQFF. The CDR3 coding sequence is TGCGCCAGCAGCCAACCTAGCGGCTCCTACAATGAGCAGTTCTTC.

CDR3: CASSLTRDTEAFF. The CDR3, as DNA: TGTGCCAGCAGCTTGACCCGGGACACTGAAGCTTTCTTT. V and J are TRBV5-8 and TRBJ1-1; the D is unclear. Between the trimmed V and J ends, which lost 1 base and 3 bases, there was a span of 7 bases. This CDR3 spans 13 amino acids. Germline V gene sequence: CDR1 SGHTS, CDR2 YDEGEE.

This chain joins TRBV11-2 and TRBJ2-2; the D is unclear. This CDR3 spans 15 amino acids. The V and J ends lost 0 bases and 5 bases respectively, with 10 bases between them. Germline V gene sequence: CDR1 SGHAT, CDR2 FQNNGV. CDR3 nucleotide sequence: TGTGCCAGCAGCTTAGATGCAGGCGGTACCGGGGAGCTGTTTTTT. This codes for CASSLDAGGTGELFF.

This rearrangement joins TRBV18 to TRBJ1-5; D is unresolved. CDR3 size: 13 residues. Trimming left V 4 bases short and J 0 bases short, with 4 bases between. Germline lookup yields CDR1 KGHSH and CDR2 LQKENI. The CDR3 nucleotides are TGTGCCAGCTCACATGATAGCAATCAGCCCCAGCATTTT. Translating gives CASSHDSNQPQHF.

This chain's CDR3 is CATSRRGGLAAYEQYF. In DNA form, the CDR3 reads TGTGCCACCAGCAGAAGGGGTGGGCTAGCGGCCTACGAGCAGTACTTC. The chain employs TRBV15 and TRBJ2-7; the match to TRBD2 covers 7 bases. The CDR3 has 16 amino acids. Germline CDR1 is LNHNV and CDR2 is YYDKDF (reference sequence). The trim removed 2 bases at V and 2 bases at J, leaving 9 bases unmatched.

This sequence joins TRBV27 and TRBJ2-2; the D call may be TRBD1 or TRBD2 (5 bases each). This CDR3 is built from 17 residues. Trimming cost V 2 bases and J 3 bases, with 16 bases left between them. CDR1 MNHEY and CDR2 SMNVEV come from the germline V gene (reference sequence). The CDR3 nucleotides are TGTGCCAGCAGTTTAGCTGCCCGGGAAGGGGACACCGGGGAGCTGTTTTTT. Its translation is CASSLAAREGDTGELFF.

The chain recombines TRBV7-2 with TRBJ2-7, with D perhaps TRBD1 (5 bases). The CDR3 has 15 amino acids. The germline V gene has CDR1 SGHTA and CDR2 FQGNSA. V was trimmed by 5 bases and J by 2 bases, leaving 16 bases between them. CDR3 coding DNA: TGTGCCAGCAGCCCGTCTTCAGGGCAGACCTACGAGCAGTACGTC. Translation gives CASSPSSGQTYEQYV.

This rearrangement joins TRBV2 to TRBJ1-5, with 8 bases identical to TRBD1. Germline CDR1 reads SNHLY; CDR2 reads FYNNEI. J lost 0 bases, V lost 7 bases, and 5 bases had no gene match. The CDR3 is 15 residues long. Written as DNA, the CDR3 is TGTGCCAGCACCGGGACAGGATATAGCAATCAGCCCCAGCATTTT. Its translation is CASTGTGYSNQPQHF.

The rearrangement joins TRBV7-9 to TRBJ2-3; TRBD2 agrees at 8 bases. V was pared by 5 bases and J by 3 bases, with 7 bases of the junction left unmatched. From germline, CDR1 is SEHNR and CDR2 FQNEAQ (reference sequence). This CDR3 is 15 amino acids long. The CDR3 protein is CASSPAGTRTDTQYF. In DNA, the CDR3 is TGTGCCAGCAGCCCTGCCGGGACTAGAACAGATACGCAGTATTTT.

CDR3: CASTGGESDTQYF. The CDR3 nucleotides are TGTGCCAGCACTGGAGGGGAGTCAGATACGCAGTATTTT. V is TRBV6-5 and J is TRBJ2-3; perhaps TRBD2 as D (6 bases). CDR1 and CDR2 (germline): MNHEY, SVGAGI. The V gene lost 7 bases and the J gene lost 4 bases, with 12 bases spanning the gap. The CDR3 consists of 13 residues.

The J gene is TRBJ2-1, the V gene TRBV7-2; TRBD1 is a possible D gene (6 bases). Germline V gives CDR1 SGHTA, CDR2 FQGNSA. The CDR3 runs 13 residues. V gave up 7 bases and J gave up 3 bases, with 10 bases separating them. Here the CDR3 reads CASILDSYNEQFF. The CDR3 bases are TGTGCCAGCATCCTGGACAGCTACAATGAGCAGTTCTTC.

The table lists this clone with a count of one. The sample has other DNA sequences that encode this CDR3 too. The chain joins TRBV5-8 to TRBJ1-1; D call uncertain. The germline V gene encodes CDR1 SGHTS and CDR2 YDEGEE. The V end was cut by 1 base, the J end by 2 bases, with 0 bases between. CDR3 length equals 11 residues. The CDR3 DNA sequence: TGTGCCAGCAGCTTGAACACTGAAGCTTTCTTT. Translated, it gives CASSLNTEAFF.

This clone has just a few counts. This chain connects TRBV27 to TRBJ2-7; 13 positions agree with TRBD2. The CDR3 runs to 15 residues. CDR1 and CDR2 (germline): MNHEY, SMNVEV (reference sequence). Losses at the gene ends were 4 bases for V and 3 bases for J; bases not matched to a gene: 3. CDR3 DNA sequence: TGTGCCAGCAGTTCAGGGACTAGCGGGAACTACGAGCAGTACTTC. It encodes CASSSGTSGNYEQYF.